These T cell receptor beta chains were read from a single sample in a study of cytomegalovirus exposure and HLA in healthy donors. The data were produced by immunoSEQ multiplex PCR, yet TCRdb's version contains in-frame clones alone and is incomplete. The sample contains about 180,000 clones, 85% of which appear only once. The sequenced sample consisted of PBMCs. The receptors here all came from a man younger than 35 in good health and CMV-seropositive. Both conserved end residues are part of each CDR3. The order of the fields is J gene, D gene, V gene, clone size, CDR3 DNA, CDR3 protein. A D gene is named only where the DNA matches it firmly. Clone size appears in some rows only: once, few, many, or a class for an expanded clone.

TRBJ2-3 | . | TRBV27 | . | TGTGCCAGCAGTTCGGGGGATGCTAGGAATACGCAGTATTTT | CASSSGDARNTQYF
TRBJ2-2 | TRBD2 | TRBV6-1 | . | TGTGCCAGCAGTTCCAGGGCGGGAGAGACCGGGGAGCTGTTTTTT | CASSSRAGETGELFF
TRBJ2-7 | TRBD1 | TRBV9 | once | TGTGCCAGCAGCGTAGAAGGGACAGGGGACGAGCAGTACTTC | CASSVEGTGDEQYF
TRBJ2-3 | . | TRBV2 | . | TGTGCCAGCAGTGAAAGTCCCCGGAGTCCTACAGATACGCAGTATTTT | CASSESPRSPTDTQYF
TRBJ2-7 | . | TRBV25-1 | few | TGTGCCAGCAGGGCAGGGGGGCTCTCCTACGAGCAGTACTTC | CASRAGGLSYEQYF
TRBJ2-3 | . | TRBV28 | . | TGTGCCAGCAGTTTAGCCGGGGATACGCAGTATTTT | CASSLAGDTQYF
TRBJ1-5 | . | TRBV6-1 | few | TGTGCCAGCAGTGAAGCAAGACACTCCAGAGCCTATAGCAATCAGCCCCAGCATTTT | CASSEARHSRAYSNQPQHF
TRBJ1-3 | . | TRBV10-1 | . | TGCGCCAGCAGTGCGGACAACGGGGGAAACACCATATATTTT | CASSADNGGNTIYF
TRBJ2-1 | . | TRBV5-1 | . | TGCGCCAGCAGCTTGGCCGCGCGTAGCTACAATGAGCAGTTCTTC | CASSLAARSYNEQFF
TRBJ2-7 | TRBD2 | TRBV27 | . | TGTGCCAGCAGGATAGACCGGACTAGCCTACCCTACGAGCAGTACTTC | CASRIDRTSLPYEQYF
TRBJ2-1 | TRBD1 | TRBV29-1 | . | TGCAGCGTTGAAGACTGGACAGGGAGCGATGAGCAGTTCTTC | CSVEDWTGSDEQFF
TRBJ2-3 | . | TRBV5-4 | . | TGTGCCAGCAGCTCGAAGTTTGGGGCGGATACGCAGTATTTT | CASSSKFGADTQYF
TRBJ1-2 | . | TRBV25-1 | . | TGTGCCAGCAGTGAGTCGACAGGCGACCTCTATGGCTACACCTTC | CASSESTGDLYGYTF
TRBJ2-3 | TRBD2 | TRBV5-1 | once | TGCGCCAGCAGCTTGGACCTAGCGGGGGGAACAGATACGCAGTATTTT | CASSLDLAGGTDTQYF
TRBJ2-1 | . | TRBV6-5 | . | TGTGCCAGCAGTTACGGGTTGAGCGAGGGGCAGTTCTTC | CASSYGLSEGQFF
TRBJ2-2 | TRBD2 | TRBV5-4 | . | TGTGCCAGCAGCCTCAGCGGGGGGGCGAGCACCGGGGAGCTGTTTTTT | CASSLSGGASTGELFF
TRBJ2-7 | TRBD2 | TRBV2 | . | TGTGCCAGCAGTACGACTAGCGGAATTACCTACGAGCAGTACTTC | CASSTTSGITYEQYF
TRBJ1-1 | . | TRBV7-9 | . | TGTGCCAGCAGCGGCTCTATGGTCGGGGGGACTGAAGCTTTCTTT | CASSGSMVGGTEAFF
TRBJ1-2 | . | TRBV27 | . | TGTGCCAGCAATTACAGGGAGTGCAGCTATGGCTACACCTTC | CASNYRECSYGYTF
TRBJ1-1 | TRBD1 | TRBV9 | . | TGTGCCAGCAGCGTCTCCGGGACAGACTACACTGAAGCTTTCTTT | CASSVSGTDYTEAFF
TRBJ2-7 | TRBD2 | TRBV27 | . | TGTGCCAGCAGTTTCCGGGGGGTCTACGAGCAGTACTTC | CASSFRGVYEQYF
TRBJ2-3 | TRBD2 | TRBV6-5 | . | TGTGCCAGCAGGGGACTAGCGGGGTTCACAGATACGCAGTATTTT | CASRGLAGFTDTQYF